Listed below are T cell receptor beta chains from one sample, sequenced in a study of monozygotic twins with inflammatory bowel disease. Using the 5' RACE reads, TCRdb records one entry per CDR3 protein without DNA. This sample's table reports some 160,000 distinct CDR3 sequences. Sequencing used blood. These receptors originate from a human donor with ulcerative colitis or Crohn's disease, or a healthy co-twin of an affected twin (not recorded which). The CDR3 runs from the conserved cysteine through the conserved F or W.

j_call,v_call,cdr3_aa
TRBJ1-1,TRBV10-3,CAISERGTANTEAFF
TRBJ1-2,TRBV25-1,CASTPSGRGYTF
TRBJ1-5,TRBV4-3,CASSPGVGNQPQHF
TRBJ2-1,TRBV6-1,CASSPRASGSINEQFF
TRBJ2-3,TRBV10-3,CAINRKGWQDTQYF
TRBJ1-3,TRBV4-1,CASSQGNTIYF
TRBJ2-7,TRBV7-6,CASSPLGAGSVHEQYF
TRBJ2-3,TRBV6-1,CASSEVADTQYF
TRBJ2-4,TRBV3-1,CASSQGTGKNIQYF
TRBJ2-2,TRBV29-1,CSVGGGVTGELFF
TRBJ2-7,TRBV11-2,CASSPGRIGYEQYF
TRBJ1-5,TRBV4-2,CASSQGTVNQPQHF
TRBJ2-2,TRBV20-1,CSARRLSGELFF